The next 18 T cell receptor beta chains were all read from a single sample in a study of OX40 agonist ivuxolimab in advanced cancers. The protocol was immunoSEQ multiplex PCR, while the TCRdb copy is restricted to in-frame clones and leaves out a portion. Of tens of thousands of clones detected, approximately 90% appear once; the ten largest clones hold roughly 9.7%. The input for sequencing was CD4+ or CD8+ T cells sorted from blood, taken in a trial of the OX40 agonist ivuxolimab. These receptors were obtained from an adult with an advanced solid tumor such as melanoma, head and neck, liver or kidney cancer.

J is TRBJ1-1 and V is TRBV6-6; D unresolved. V was clipped by 5 bases and J by 1 base, with 5 bases between them. The CDR3 consists of 12 residues. Per germline, CDR1 MNHNY and CDR2 SVGAGI (reference sequence). CDR3 sequence (DNA): TGTGCCAGCAGTCCTTCGAACACTGAAGCTTTCTTT. This gives the protein CASSPSNTEAFF.

V usage is TRBV6-5 and J usage is TRBJ1-2; perhaps TRBD1 as D (5 bases). The CDR3 contains 13 residues. The V end was cut by 5 bases, the J end by 5 bases, with 12 bases between. Germline assignment: CDR1 MNHEY and CDR2 SVGAGI. Here the CDR3 reads CASSQPGTYGYTF. In nucleotides, the CDR3 is TGTGCCAGCAGTCAACCCGGGACTTATGGCTACACCTTC.

This rearrangement joins TRBV4-1 to TRBJ2-7; D uncertain. Germline V gene lookup returns CDR1 MGHRA and CDR2 YSYEKL. V lost 4 bases and J 0 bases, leaving 13 bases between the germline ends. The CDR3 has 15 residues. The CDR3 region is CASSLRDESSYEQYF. CDR3 DNA sequence: TGCGCCAGCAGCCTGCGCGACGAAAGCTCCTACGAGCAGTACTTC.

The V gene is TRBV11-2, the J gene TRBJ1-2; D is perhaps TRBD1 (5 bases). CDR1 is SGHAT, CDR2 FQNNGV, per germline. The ends were cut back, 3 bases at V and 2 bases at J, with 7 bases in the middle. The CDR3 is made up of 13 amino acids. This CDR3 is CASSLTENYGYTF. CDR3 DNA sequence: TGTGCCAGCAGCTTGACAGAGAACTATGGCTACACCTTC.

This clone was detected only once. This sequence joins TRBV5-4 and TRBJ2-1, with D hard to call. Trimming removed 5 bases at V and 1 base at J, with 7 bases between. Germline lookup yields CDR1 SGHNT and CDR2 YYREEE (reference sequence). The CDR3 loop spans 13 amino acids. The CDR3 sequence: CASRLDSYNEQFF. The CDR3 bases are TGTGCCAGCAGACTCGATTCCTACAATGAGCAGTTCTTC.

The chain links TRBV27 to TRBJ1-1, with D perhaps matching TRBD1 (6 bases). The V and J ends lost 6 bases and 3 bases respectively, with 17 bases between them. The CDR3 runs 15 residues. The V gene's germline CDR1 is MNHEY and CDR2 SMNVEV (reference sequence). In DNA form, the CDR3 reads TGTGCCAGCAGCCCTGGGGCAGGGGCGGACACTGAAGCTTTCTTT. It specifies CASSPGAGADTEAFF.

A single count supports this clone. V usage is TRBV7-8 and J usage is TRBJ2-1, with 10 bases lining up with TRBD2. Germline loops: CDR1 SGHVS, CDR2 FQNEAQ. The CDR3 runs to 16 residues. Trimming took 1 base from V and 6 from J; bases not matched to a gene: 6. DNA of the CDR3: TGTGCCAGCAGCTTAGGTCCTAGCGGGAGCCCCAATGAGCAGTTCTTC. Translating it yields CASSLGPSGSPNEQFF.

The rearrangement links TRBV30 to TRBJ1-1; possible D gene TRBD1, 6 bases. The CDR3 consists of 16 residues. Germline V gives CDR1 GTSNPN, CDR2 SVGIG (reference sequence). Trimming stripped 4 bases from V and 6 bases from J, with 24 bases between. CDR3: CAWNLISSDSWAEAFF. The CDR3 bases are TGTGCCTGGAACCTCATAAGCTCGGACAGTTGGGCTGAAGCTTTCTTT.

The chain is built from TRBV4-1 and TRBJ1-6, with D uncertain. The CDR3 has 14 amino acids. The germline gives CDR1 MGHRA, CDR2 YSYEKL. V was pared by 2 bases and J by 9 bases, with 11 bases between. The CDR3 loop reads CASSQQPVGSPLHF. CDR3 in DNA: TGCGCCAGCAGCCAACAACCTGTCGGTTCACCCCTCCACTTT.

The rearrangement links TRBV7-9 to TRBJ1-2; TRBD1 matches at 7 bases. V was clipped by 1 base and J by 6 bases; unmatched bases: 8. The germline CDR1 and CDR2 sequences are SEHNR and FQNEAQ (reference sequence). The CDR3 has 15 residues. The CDR3 nucleotides read TGTGCCAGCAGCTTAGACAGGGGAGAACGGCATGGCTACACCTTC. This translates into CASSLDRGERHGYTF.

V is TRBV27 and J is TRBJ1-5; TRBD1 matches 7 bases. The CDR3 spans 14 residues. Germline V gene lookup returns CDR1 MNHEY and CDR2 SMNVEV (reference sequence). V lost 5 bases and J lost 3; bases outside the gene matches: 4. CDR3 nucleotides: TGTGCCAGCAGTCTACAGGGGATCAATCAGCCCCAGCATTTT. Amino acid sequence: CASSLQGINQPQHF.

The chain has TRBV19 and TRBJ2-3; 9 positions match TRBD2. Germline CDR1 reads LNHDA; CDR2 reads SQIVND (reference sequence). This CDR3 contains 18 residues. V was clipped by 4 bases and J by 2 bases; unmatched bases: 13. DNA of the CDR3: TGTGCCAGTAGTACCGGGACTAGCAATGCGCTATCCACAGATACGCAGTATTTT. This codes for CASSTGTSNALSTDTQYF.

This clone appeared a few times. The CDR3 sequence is CASRRTSGILLLSTDTQYF. In DNA form, the CDR3 reads TGTGCCAGCAGAAGGACTAGCGGGATACTTCTGCTTAGCACAGATACGCAGTATTTT. The J gene is TRBJ2-3, the V gene TRBV27; 12 bases are a match to TRBD2. CDR3 length: 19 residues. Germline trimming cut 6 bases from V and 0 bases from J; bases unmatched to any gene: 13. Germline V lookup: CDR1 MNHEY, CDR2 SMNVEV (reference sequence).

This chain links TRBV10-1 with TRBJ2-1; no reliable D call. Trimming shortened V by 2 bases and J by 14 bases, and 16 bases separated the two germline ends. Per the germline V gene, CDR1 is WNHNN and CDR2 is SYGVQD (reference sequence). CDR3 length: 13 amino acids. CDR3 region: CASSEIVAGREFF. In nucleotides, the CDR3 is TGCGCCAGCAGTGAGATTGTAGCTGGTCGGGAGTTCTTC.

Within the sample, this clone is medium-sized (0.01 to 0.1%). The chain has TRBV28 and TRBJ2-7; D gene unclear. Trimming removed 4 bases at V and 5 bases at J, with 0 bases between. This CDR3 contains 9 residues. Germline CDR1 and CDR2: MDHEN and SYDVKM. The CDR3 region is CASSYEQYF. The DNA of the CDR3 is TGTGCCAGCAGTTACGAGCAGTACTTC.

CDR3 amino acids: CASSFPGGDNEQFF. The DNA for the CDR3 is TGTGCCAGCAGTTTTCCGGGAGGGGACAATGAGCAGTTCTTC. This chain links TRBV28 with TRBJ2-1; 8 bases match TRBD2. CDR1 is MDHEN, CDR2 SYDVKM, per germline. Germline trimming cut 3 bases from V and 5 bases from J; bases unmatched to any gene: 3. The CDR3 has 14 amino acids. The variable domain in full, with the rest retrieved from reference TRBV28 and TRBJ2-1, is DVKVTQSSRYLVKRTGEKVFLECVQDMDHENMFWYRQDPGLGLRLIYFSYDVKMKEKGDIPEGYSVSREKKERFSLILESASTNQTSMYLCASSFPGGDNEQFFGPGTRLTVL.

This clone was counted at least ten times. The chain uses TRBV27 and TRBJ2-7, with D perhaps being TRBD1 or TRBD2 (5 bases each). This CDR3 has 13 amino acids. V was shortened by 6 bases and J by 7 bases, with 16 bases between the two germline ends. Germline CDR1 MNHEY, CDR2 SMNVEV (reference sequence). The CDR3 reads CASSYGTSAEQYF. CDR3 DNA: TGTGCCAGCAGCTACGGGACCTCGGCGGAGCAGTACTTC.

A single count supports this clone. The chain couples TRBV28 to TRBJ2-2; 15 bases map to TRBD2. The germline CDR1 and CDR2 sequences are MDHEN and SYDVKM. This CDR3 is built from 19 residues. After removal of 7 bases from V and 4 bases from J, the junction contained 13 bases not matched to a gene. The CDR3 sequence is CASTLASGTSGRTTGELFF. For the CDR3, the DNA is TGTGCCAGCACATTAGCCTCCGGGACTAGCGGGAGGACCACCGGGGAGCTGTTTTTT.